This T cell receptor beta chain was sequenced in a study of OX40 agonist ivuxolimab in advanced cancers. Regarding the complete study: The costimulatory receptor OX40 (CD134) was targeted by ivuxolimab, a fully human IgG2 agonistic monoclonal antibody. Intravenous ivuxolimab was administered to patients every 2 weeks at six dose levels: 0.01, 0.1, 0.3, 1.5, 3 and 10 mg/kg. Of the approximately 54 dose-escalation patients, hepatocellular carcinoma was present in around 20, melanoma in roughly 15, renal cell carcinoma in 9 and head and neck cancer in 9. In the dose-escalation cohort, more than 80% of patients were male, and the mean age was approximately 60 years with a range of about 20 to 80. Prior anti-PD-1, anti-PD-L1 or anti-CTLA-4 therapy was permitted, and 40% of dose-escalation patients had received checkpoint inhibitors. Partial responses occurred in three dose-escalation patients: two with cutaneous melanoma and one with hepatocellular carcinoma. Peripheral TCRbeta sequencing aimed to test whether ivuxolimab altered TCR sequence diversity and caused clonal T-cell expansion. The paper reports the monotherapy dose-escalation portion (N of about 47 patients) of the phase I ivuxolimab trial.

Patients with a history of autoimmune disease or receiving systemic immunosuppression were excluded from the trial. Peripheral blood for TCR sequencing was collected from all dose cohorts at baseline, on cycle 4 day 1, and on cycle 7 day 1. Samples were obtained from an open-label, multicenter, first-in-human phase I dose-escalation trial of ivuxolimab. Adults with locally advanced or metastatic melanoma, renal cell, hepatocellular, or head and neck squamous cell carcinoma were enrolled in the trial. Before TCR sequencing, CD4+ and CD8+ T cells were separately sorted from peripheral blood. Study-wide conclusions, independent of this receptor: In the 0.1-3.0 mg/kg groups, partial responders were among the patients with the lowest normalized peripheral clonal expansion, particularly in CD8+ T cells. At doses from 0.1 to 3.0 mg/kg, clonal expansion was seen in both CD4+ and CD8+ blood T cells between baseline and week 6. After ivuxolimab, expanded clones were on average more numerous among CD8+ T cells than among CD4+ T cells. Antigen specificity was not determined for the clonally expanded peripheral T cells. Low levels of normalized T-cell clonal expansion were also seen in some patients who did not respond.

This clone has only a few counts. This receptor's antigen is unknown. There are no base qualities to consult, and no much larger clone falls within one base. Genomic DNA was isolated from the sorted cells so that the TCRbeta CDR3 region could be sequenced. The immunoSEQ Assay was used for sequencing of TCRbeta CDR3 regions. Imported from immuneACCESS, the table was reduced by TCRdb to in-frame sequences with V and J called. These copies leave out some clones; in studies compared against another copy, an unresolved V gene accounts for under half, and the cause of the remainder is not known. Present in this sample are about 26,000 clones, about 90% of which were seen just once. In total, the top ten clones hold around 19% of the sample. Sample: CD4+ or CD8+ T cells sorted from blood, taken in a trial of the OX40 agonist ivuxolimab. The TCR was taken from an adult with an advanced solid tumor such as melanoma, head and neck, liver or kidney cancer.

CDR3 sequence: CASSDPRESGELFF. The bases are TGTGCCAGCAGCGACCCGAGGGAGAGTGGGGAGCTGTTTTTT. The chain is made from TRBV9 and TRBJ2-2, with TRBD2 perhaps the D gene, on 5 matching bases. The junction carries 14 bases between V and J, which are trimmed by 3 bases and 8 bases respectively. Spanning cysteine to phenylalanine, the CDR3 consists of 14 amino acids. The CDR3 DNA has 42 bases and is translated from base 1. Reading the germline V gene gives CDR1 SGDLS and CDR2 YYNGEE.